This TCR beta chain was identified in a study of blood T cells in healthy people across ages. Whole-study context: For every two T cells, template switching captured about one barcoded beta molecule. Study results and caveats: Because sorting was not performed, PBMCs prevented conclusive naive versus antigen-experienced comparison.

A sample-barcoded 5' primer and a J-beta primer mix were used in a second PCR of roughly 7 to 11 cycles. Each CDR3 protein gets one entry after TCRdb re-called the 5' RACE reads with MiXCR. The sample lists approximately 400,000 distinct CDR3 sequences, 52% occurring once. There are many counts of this clonotype. As yet, its antigen is unknown. The clonotype was recovered from a man aged 55-75 years in good health. Sequences were obtained from blood.

The CDR3 spells CASSPRLAGGRVEQFF. DNA for the CDR3: TGTGCCAGCAGCCCCCGACTAGCGGGAGGGCGGGTTGAGCAGTTCTTC. The V and J genes are TRBV28 and TRBJ2-1; 14 positions agree with TRBD2. V trimming: 6 bases; J trimming: 9 bases; junction bases outside the gene matches: 10. CDR1 is MDHEN, CDR2 SYDVKM, per germline. The length of the CDR3 is 16 residues.